This TCR beta chain was identified during a study of T cells in Graves' hyperthyroidism and ophthalmopathy. RNA transcripts were the template for amplifying TCR beta CDR3 regions. During a first-round RT-PCR of the TCR CDR3, the HTBI primer set was used. Each CDR3 protein is one row after TCRdb ran MiXCR on the multiplex PCR reads. Of some 550,000 distinct CDR3 sequences listed, less than 25% are singletons. The CDR3 contains 13 residues. V was pared by 6 bases and J by 3 bases, with 4 bases of the junction left unmatched. Many counts were recorded for this clonotype. It was considered stable Graves' hyperthyroidism when ophthalmopathy did not progress within 18 months.

The V and J genes are TRBV12-3 or TRBV12-4 and TRBJ2-7; 8 bases align to TRBD1. This clonotype was obtained from a man aged 18-30 years with Graves' hyperthyroidism. Sequencing used blood. Here the CDR3 reads CASRGTGYYEQYF. CDR3 DNA sequence: TGTGCCAGCAGGGGGACAGGATACTACGAGCAGTACTTC.